The 32 T cell receptor beta chains presented below share a single source sample, sequenced in a study of OX40 agonist ivuxolimab in advanced cancers. The library was obtained by the immunoSEQ multiplex PCR assay. This immuneACCESS table, as held by TCRdb, lists in-frame sequences with V and J called but not all clones. Of the missing ones, under half trace to an unresolved V gene in checked studies; the others have no known cause. The table for this sample lists tens of thousands of clones; just under 95% of them were counted only once. The ten top clones hold about 0.7% of the sample. The sample here was CD4+ or CD8+ T cells sorted from blood, taken in a trial of the OX40 agonist ivuxolimab. These receptors were taken from an adult with an advanced solid tumor such as melanoma, head and neck, liver or kidney cancer.

J is TRBJ2-4 and V is TRBV5-6; 14 nucleotides match TRBD2. The ends lost 2 bases at V and 0 bases at J; junction bases unmatched: 4. Per germline, CDR1 SGHDT and CDR2 YYEEEE. The CDR3 length is 18 residues. The CDR3 region is CASSFRTSGGLAKNIQYF. CDR3 bases: TGTGCCAGCAGCTTTCGGACTAGCGGGGGGTTAGCCAAAAACATTCAGTACTTC.

The chain combines TRBV6-1 with TRBJ2-6, with 8 bases aligning to TRBD2. This CDR3 has 17 residues. Germline CDR1 is MNHNS and CDR2 is SASEGT. The trim removed 3 bases at V and 0 bases at J, leaving 4 bases unmatched. The CDR3 reads CASSEGTSFSGANVLTF. The CDR3 DNA is TGTGCCAGCAGTGAGGGGACTAGTTTCTCTGGGGCCAACGTCCTGACTTTC.

The chain combines TRBV27 with TRBJ2-1, with 9 nucleotides matching TRBD1. The germline CDR1 and CDR2 sequences are MNHEY and SMNVEV (reference sequence). V lost 6 bases to trimming and J lost 0 bases; unmatched junction nucleotides: 3. The CDR3 covers 15 residues. The CDR3 DNA follows: TGTGCCAGCAGCCGGGACAGGGACTCCTACAATGAGCAGTTCTTC. Translated, it gives CASSRDRDSYNEQFF.

V and J are TRBV2 and TRBJ2-7; D possibly matches TRBD1 or TRBD2 (6 bases each). CDR1 and CDR2 from the germline V gene are SNHLY and FYNNEI. The V and J ends lost 7 bases and 1 base respectively, with 17 bases between them. The CDR3 has 15 residues. CDR3 nucleotides: TGTGCCAGCAAGTGGAGGGCAGGGGATTCCTACGAGCAGTACTTC. It encodes CASKWRAGDSYEQYF.

The chain employs TRBV10-2 and TRBJ2-1, with D perhaps assigned TRBD1 or TRBD2 (5 bases each). Looked up from germline, CDR1 is WSHSY and CDR2 is SAAADI. V was cut by 7 bases and J by 1 base, with 23 bases left in between. This CDR3 has 18 residues. The CDR3, as DNA: TGCGCCAGCAATCTCCGACCCGGGGCGGTGGGGTCCTACAATGAGCAGTTCTTC. Protein product: CASNLRPGAVGSYNEQFF.

V gene TRBV27 combines with J gene TRBJ2-2; D may be TRBD1 (5 bases). V lost 3 bases to trimming and J lost 7 bases, with 9 bases between them. CDR3 size: 13 residues. Germline CDR1 MNHEY, CDR2 SMNVEV (reference sequence). CDR3 DNA sequence: TGTGCCAGCAGTTTGTATAGGGGCGGGGAGCTGTTTTTT. It is translated as CASSLYRGGELFF.

This rearrangement joins TRBV30 to TRBJ1-5; maybe TRBD1 (6 bases). The CDR3 covers 13 residues. CDR1 GTSNPN and CDR2 SVGIG come from the germline V gene (reference sequence). Trimming pared 2 bases from V and 7 bases from J, leaving 12 bases between. CDR3 nucleotides: TGTGCCTGGAGTCCCGGCAGGGGCCAGCCCCAGCATTTT. It translates to CAWSPGRGQPQHF.

The chain links TRBV5-4 to TRBJ2-1; D possibly corresponds to TRBD2 (6 bases). Germline assignment: CDR1 SGHNT and CDR2 YYREEE (reference sequence). The CDR3 extends over 15 amino acids. Trimming pared 1 base from V and 4 bases from J, leaving 12 bases between. The CDR3 DNA reads TGTGCCAGCAGCTTGTCTAATAGCGGTTACAATGAGCAGTTCTTC. It specifies CASSLSNSGYNEQFF.

The V gene is TRBV18, the J gene TRBJ2-5; D assignment may be TRBD1 or TRBD2 (6 bases each). This CDR3 region has 16 residues. The germline V gene encodes CDR1 KGHSH and CDR2 LQKENI. Trimming removed 1 base from V and 0 bases from J, with 12 bases in between. CDR3 nucleotides: TGTGCCAGCTCACCACGAGAGGGGGGTAACCAAGAGACCCAGTACTTC. Translation: CASSPREGGNQETQYF.

This chain connects TRBV2 to TRBJ1-5; D is unclear. The CDR3 extends over 14 amino acids. V lost 3 bases and J lost 2, with 8 bases in between. Germline V CDR1 and CDR2: SNHLY, FYNNEI. CDR3 sequence: CASSDGQGNQPQHF. The DNA for the CDR3 is TGTGCCAGCAGTGACGGGCAGGGCAATCAGCCCCAGCATTTT.

The rearrangement uses TRBV2 and TRBJ2-5; D is undetermined. V dropped 8 bases and J dropped 2 bases, with 9 bases sitting between them. This CDR3 is built from 12 residues. CDR1 is SNHLY, CDR2 FYNNEI, per germline. As DNA, the CDR3 is TGTGCCAGCGGGCGACCTCAAGAGACCCAGTACTTC. It translates to CASGRPQETQYF.

The chain couples TRBV29-1 to TRBJ2-7; 15 bases line up with TRBD2. The germline V gene encodes CDR1 SQVTM and CDR2 ANQGSEA. The CDR3 extends over 16 amino acids. Trimming at V came to 0 bases and at J to 8 bases, leaving 8 bases not matched to a gene. The CDR3 bases are TGCAGCGTTGAAGAAGGCTCGGGACTAGCGGGAGGACAGCAGTACTTC. Translating it yields CSVEEGSGLAGGQQYF.

The count of this clone is one. This chain uses TRBV9 with TRBJ1-2; D is uncertain. From germline, CDR1 is SGDLS and CDR2 YYNGEE. The CDR3 has 13 residues. Trimming stripped 0 bases from V and 5 bases from J, with 8 bases between. The CDR3 loop reads CASSVALQYGYTF. The CDR3 DNA is TGTGCCAGCAGCGTAGCGCTCCAGTATGGCTACACCTTC.

This rearrangement joins TRBV9 to TRBJ2-1; 10 bases match TRBD1. V lost 4 bases and J lost 9; bases outside the gene matches: 10. CDR3 size: 15 residues. Germline assignment: CDR1 SGDLS and CDR2 YYNGEE. Here the CDR3 reads CASSPRQGARGEQFF. CDR3 bases: TGTGCCAGCAGCCCCCGACAGGGGGCGCGAGGTGAGCAGTTCTTC.

The chain couples TRBV6-5 to TRBJ2-5; D is uncertain. Germline assignment: CDR1 MNHEY and CDR2 SVGAGI. There are 15 residues in the CDR3. The V gene lost 0 bases and the J gene lost 3 bases, with 11 bases spanning the gap. CDR3 coding DNA: TGTGCCAGCAGTTACTCCCATGCGCACAAAGAGACCCAGTACTTC. Translated: CASSYSHAHKETQYF.

This chain's CDR3 is CAWSVLAGSYEQYF. CDR3 DNA: TGTGCCTGGAGTGTGCTAGCGGGGTCTTACGAGCAGTACTTC. This chain joins TRBV30 and TRBJ2-7; the match to TRBD2 covers 9 bases. The CDR3 loop spans 14 amino acids. Germline V gene lookup returns CDR1 GTSNPN and CDR2 SVGIG (reference sequence). The trim removed 0 bases at V and 4 bases at J, leaving 4 bases unmatched.

V is TRBV5-4 and J is TRBJ1-1; weak D call: TRBD1 (6 bases). Trimming left V 0 bases short and J 1 base short, with 10 bases between. Germline lookup yields CDR1 SGHNT and CDR2 YYREEE (reference sequence). This CDR3 is 15 amino acids long. The CDR3 nucleotides read TGTGCCAGCAGCTTGGGGAGGGGGGCGAACACTGAAGCTTTCTTT. Residues: CASSLGRGANTEAFF.

The genes are TRBV2 and TRBJ2-7; 9 bases are a match to TRBD1. The length of the CDR3 is 14 residues. Germline CDR1 reads SNHLY; CDR2 reads FYNNEI. The trim removed 6 bases at V and 4 bases at J, leaving 7 bases unmatched. This CDR3 is CASSSGTGPYEQYF. In DNA form, the CDR3 reads TGTGCCAGCAGCTCCGGGACAGGGCCGTACGAGCAGTACTTC.

CDR3 amino acids: CASSFLDTSQFF. Written as DNA, the CDR3 is TGTGCCAGCAGCTTCTTGGACACCTCGCAGTTCTTC. The chain has TRBV7-2 and TRBJ2-1, with D maybe TRBD1 (5 bases). The V end was cut by 3 bases, the J end by 12 bases, with 12 bases between. The germline gives CDR1 SGHTA, CDR2 FQGNSA. The CDR3 has 12 residues.

The chain recombines TRBV21-1 with TRBJ2-7; the table's D call of TRBD2 was not tested on the DNA. TRBV21-1 is flagged as a pseudogene. The CDR3 extends over 15 amino acids. CDR3 region: CASSKDLANSYEQYF. The CDR3 region has the DNA TGTGCCAGCAGCAAAGATCTAGCGAACTCCTACGAGCAGTACTTC.

This chain joins TRBV7-4 and TRBJ1-5, with TRBD1 matching 7 bases. This CDR3 is 18 amino acids long. The germline V gene encodes CDR1 SGHVT and CDR2 SQSDAQ. V lost 5 bases to trimming and J lost 0 bases; unmatched junction nucleotides: 13. The CDR3 DNA follows: TGTGCCAGCAGCGCTCTCACCGGGACAGTCTATAGCAATCAGCCCCAGCATTTT. This gives the protein CASSALTGTVYSNQPQHF.

The rearrangement links TRBV7-3 to TRBJ1-3, with D unclear. Deletions cut 5 bases from V and 2 bases from J, with 16 bases between. Germline CDR1 is SGHTA and CDR2 is FQGTGA. The CDR3 covers 16 residues. The CDR3 DNA is TGTGCCAGCAGCCTGGACGGGCCGGGGACTGGAAACACCATATATTTT. It codes for CASSLDGPGTGNTIYF.

The CDR3: CASSSTGGSTEAFF. The DNA of the CDR3 is TGTGCCAGCAGCTCGACAGGGGGCTCAACTGAAGCTTTCTTT. The rearrangement links TRBV7-8 to TRBJ1-1; 10 bases align to TRBD1. The CDR3 is 14 amino acids. J gave up 5 bases and V 4 bases, and 4 bases lay outside the gene matches. CDR1 SGHVS and CDR2 FQNEAQ come from the germline V gene.

The genes are TRBV18 and TRBJ1-4; possibly TRBD1 for D (5 bases). V was cut by 2 bases and J by 4 bases, with 11 bases left in between. The CDR3 length is 15 residues. Germline CDR1 KGHSH, CDR2 LQKENI. This chain's CDR3 is CASSPSWDVNEKLFF. DNA of the CDR3: TGTGCCAGCTCACCATCTTGGGACGTTAATGAAAAACTGTTTTTT. The variable domain in full, with the rest retrieved from reference TRBV18 and TRBJ1-4, is NAGVMQNPRHLVRRRGQEARLRCSPMKGHSHVYWYRQLPEEGLKFMVYLQKENIIDESGMPKERFSAEFPKEGPSILRIQQVVRGDSAAYFCASSPSWDVNEKLFFGSGTQLSVL.

This chain joins TRBV2 and TRBJ1-4, with TRBD1 matching 8 bases. CDR1 and CDR2 (germline): SNHLY, FYNNEI. After removal of 4 bases from V and 8 bases from J, the junction contained 3 bases not matched to a gene. CDR3 size: 13 residues. CDR3 sequence: CASSVQGAEKLFF. CDR3 nucleotides: TGTGCCAGCAGTGTCCAGGGGGCCGAAAAACTGTTTTTT.

Here the CDR3 DNA reads TGTGCCAGCAGCTTTTTCCGGGACGAAGCTTTCTTT. Translating gives CASSFFRDEAFF. The chain couples TRBV7-8 to TRBJ1-1; maybe TRBD1 (5 bases). Trimming removed 3 bases from V and 8 bases from J, with 10 bases in between. The CDR3 loop spans 12 amino acids. Per the germline V gene, CDR1 is SGHVS and CDR2 is FQNEAQ.

This chain uses TRBV15 with TRBJ2-7; 7 bases map to TRBD1. This CDR3 contains 15 residues. Looked up from germline, CDR1 is LNHNV and CDR2 is YYDKDF (reference sequence). V gave up 1 base and J gave up 5 bases; unmatched junction bases: 8. The CDR3 sequence is CATSRGGQVSHEQYF. In nucleotides, the CDR3 is TGTGCCACCAGCAGAGGCGGACAGGTCTCGCACGAGCAGTACTTC.

CDR3 loop: CASRPGQGPYNEQFF. For the CDR3, the DNA is TGTGCCAGCAGACCGGGACAGGGCCCCTACAATGAGCAGTTCTTC. The genes are TRBV6-4 and TRBJ2-1; 9 bases line up with TRBD1. The CDR3 has 15 amino acids. V lost 6 bases, J lost 2 bases, and 5 bases stayed unmatched. From germline, CDR1 is MRHNA and CDR2 SNTAGT.

The V gene is TRBV2, the J gene TRBJ2-7; the D gene is possibly TRBD2 (6 bases). The length of the CDR3 is 14 residues. The V end was cut by 6 bases, the J end by 7 bases, with 19 bases between. Germline V CDR1 and CDR2: SNHLY, FYNNEI. CDR3 bases: TGTGCCAGCAGATTGACTAGTGGGGGAGAAGAGCAGTACTTC. Its protein product is CASRLTSGGEEQYF.

The chain carries TRBV6-1 and TRBJ1-6; TRBD1 matches 7 bases. V shed 5 bases, J shed 4 bases, and the junction held 2 bases outside the gene matches. Germline loops: CDR1 MNHNS, CDR2 SASEGT. The CDR3 covers 14 residues. The CDR3 nucleotides are TGTGCCAGCAGTTTGGGACAGTATAATTCACCCCTCCACTTT. Its translation: CASSLGQYNSPLHF.

The rearrangement joins TRBV7-8 to TRBJ2-3, with 13 positions matching TRBD2. This CDR3 region has 16 residues. The germline V gene encodes CDR1 SGHVS and CDR2 FQNEAQ. Germline trimming cut 4 bases from V and 5 bases from J; bases unmatched to any gene: 6. The CDR3 protein is CASSSGLAGVIDTQYF. CDR3 nucleotides: TGTGCCAGCAGCTCCGGACTAGCGGGAGTTATAGATACGCAGTATTTT.

The chain combines TRBV19 with TRBJ1-2; D remains unclear. This CDR3 is built from 13 residues. Trimming pared 7 bases from V and 7 bases from J, leaving 16 bases between. Looked up from germline, CDR1 is LNHDA and CDR2 is SQIVND (reference sequence). CDR3: CASNEGNSIGYTF. CDR3 DNA sequence: TGTGCCAGTAACGAGGGCAACTCTATTGGCTACACCTTC.